These T cell receptor beta chains were read from a single sample in a study of T cell repertoires in cytomegalovirus infection. These receptors' targets are unknown. TCRdb re-called the reads through MiXCR, storing one row per CDR3 protein. The table shows 650,000 to 900,000 distinct CDR3 sequences, with 25% to 30% occurring only once. This material consisted of cultured CD8+ T cells from PBMCs, taken from culture after CMV antigen stimulation. These receptors originate from a human donor in good health (CMV status not recorded). Some clones in this sample may be carry-over from other donors' samples. CDR3s include the opening cysteine and the closing phenylalanine or tryptophan. D genes are given only for firm matches. Size is omitted from some rows. Given values are once, few, many or a class for expanded clones.

d_call j_call clone_size v_call cdr3_aa cdr3_nt
NA TRBJ1-4 NA TRBV12-3/TRBV12-4 CASSFPGRKLFF TGTGCCAGCAGTTTCCCCGGTCGAAAACTGTTTTTT
NA TRBJ1-1 few TRBV7-6 CASSLGEDSEAFF TGTGCCAGCAGCTTAGGGGAGGATTCTGAAGCTTTCTTT
NA TRBJ2-2 many TRBV7-8 CASTWRPSAGTGELFF TGTGCCAGCACCTGGCGCCCCTCAGCCGGCACCGGGGAGCTGTTTTTT
NA TRBJ2-3 NA TRBV10-3 CATESGAPDTQYF TGTGCCACCGAGTCGGGGGCCCCAGATACGCAGTATTTT
NA TRBJ2-1 many TRBV7-8 CASSTGIPMVSYNEQFF TGTGCCAGCAGCACCGGGATACCCATGGTCTCCTACAATGAGCAGTTCTTC
NA TRBJ1-1 few TRBV4-1 CASSQGQALNTEAFF TGCGCCAGCAGCCAGGGGCAGGCGTTGAACACTGAAGCTTTCTTT
NA TRBJ2-7 few TRBV10-1 CASSESTGHLSYEQYF TGCGCCAGCAGTGAGTCGACGGGACACCTCTCCTACGAGCAGTACTTC
TRBD2 TRBJ2-1 many TRBV7-9 CASSSPLAGSSYNEQFF TGTGCCAGCAGCTCCCCTTTAGCGGGGTCCTCCTACAATGAGCAGTTCTTC
TRBD1 TRBJ2-1 NA TRBV20-1 CSARTRGPNNPYNEQFF TGCAGTGCTAGGACCAGGGGGCCGAATAATCCGTACAATGAGCAGTTCTTC
TRBD1 TRBJ1-3 NA TRBV19 CASSRWDSSGNTIYF TGTGCCAGTAGTAGATGGGACAGCTCTGGAAACACCATATATTTT
NA TRBJ2-2 many TRBV7-2 CASSLAQFFLGHSGELFF TGTGCCAGCAGCTTAGCACAATTCTTCCTGGGGCATTCCGGGGAGCTGTTTTTT
NA TRBJ2-1 NA TRBV27 CASSFAEGRNEQFF TGTGCCAGCAGTTTCGCGGAGGGGCGGAATGAGCAGTTCTTC
TRBD2 TRBJ2-3 NA TRBV10-3 CAIRVLSSGGANPNQRDTQYF TGTGCCATCAGGGTACTCTCCAGCGGGGGGGCAAACCCCAATCAAAGGGATACGCAGTATTTT
NA TRBJ1-2 few TRBV12-3/TRBV12-4 CASSLSPRVDYGYTF TGTGCCAGCAGTTTGAGCCCCAGGGTAGACTATGGCTACACCTTC
NA TRBJ1-2 NA TRBV11-2 CASSTSGIDYGYTF TGTGCCAGCAGCACTAGTGGGATAGACTATGGCTACACCTTC